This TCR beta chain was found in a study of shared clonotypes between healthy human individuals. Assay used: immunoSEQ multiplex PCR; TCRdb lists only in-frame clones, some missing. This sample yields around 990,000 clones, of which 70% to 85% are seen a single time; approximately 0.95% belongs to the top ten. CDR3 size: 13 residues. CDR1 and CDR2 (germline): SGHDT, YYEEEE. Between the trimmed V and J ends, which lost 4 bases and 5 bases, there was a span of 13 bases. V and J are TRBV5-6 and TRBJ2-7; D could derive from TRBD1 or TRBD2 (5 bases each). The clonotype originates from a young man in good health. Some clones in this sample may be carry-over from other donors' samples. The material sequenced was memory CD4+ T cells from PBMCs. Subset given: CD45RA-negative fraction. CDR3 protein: CASSRDPSDEQYF. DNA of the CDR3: TGTGCCAGCAGCCGGGACCCGTCTGACGAGCAGTACTTC. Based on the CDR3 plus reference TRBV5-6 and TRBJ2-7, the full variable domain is DAGVTQSPTHLIKTRGQQVTLRCSPKSGHDTVSWYQQALGQGPQFIFQYYEEEERQRGNFPDRFSGHQFPNYSSELNVNALLLGDSALYLCASSRDPSDEQYFGPGTRLTVT.